This TCR beta chain was documented in a study of control samples from healthy donors and cancer patients. This clone occurred once. Sequenced by immunoSEQ multiplex PCR; TCRdb stores in-frame clones only, minus some. Of 100,000 to 150,000 clones in the sample, 80% to 95% were seen once. Germline CDR1 reads SGHTA; CDR2 reads FQGNSA. CDR3 length: 17 amino acids. With V trimmed by 1 base and J by 8 bases, 12 bases remained unmatched. The J gene is TRBJ2-1, the V gene TRBV7-2, with 9 nucleotides matching TRBD1. Sequencing was done on a sample of blood. The TCR was taken from a young man in good health. This chain's CDR3 is CASSLVFPGQGRDEQFF. The CDR3 DNA is TGTGCCAGCAGCTTAGTTTTCCCGGGACAGGGAAGGGATGAGCAGTTCTTC.